A single sample gave rise to the 13 T cell receptor beta chains below, sequenced in a study of cytomegalovirus exposure and HLA in healthy donors listed by TCRdb under 2017. The library was built by means of the immunoSEQ multiplex PCR assay. For the multiplex PCR, a mixture combining 60 forward primers for TCR Vbeta segments and 13 reverse primers for TCR Jbeta segments was used. The clones in this table, taken by TCRdb from immuneACCESS, are in-frame only. Not every clone is retained; where verified, under half of the shortfall comes from an unresolved V gene, and the cause of the rest is unknown. Here the sample has around 110,000 clones; around 10% occur a single time. Of the sample, approximately 3% falls within the top ten clones. Sequencing was performed on PBMCs. These receptors all stem from a young man in good health and CMV-seronegative.

There are a few counts of this clone. The CDR3 DNA follows: TGTGCCTGGAGGCGGACAGGGGGTCAGTACTTC. Translated: CAWRRTGGQYF. This chain uses TRBV30 with TRBJ2-4; TRBD1 matches 10 bases. The V gene's germline CDR1 is GTSNPN and CDR2 SVGIG (reference sequence). The CDR3 has 11 residues. V lost 3 bases and J lost 12; bases outside the gene matches: 2.

This chain joins TRBV5-1 and TRBJ2-4, with TRBD1 identical over 7 bases. Germline CDR1 reads SGHRS; CDR2 reads YFSETQ. The ends lost 4 bases at V and 0 bases at J; junction bases unmatched: 4. This CDR3 has 15 residues. CDR3 loop: CASSTGELAKNIQYF. The DNA of the CDR3 is TGCGCCAGCAGCACAGGGGAACTAGCCAAAAACATTCAGTACTTC.

This chain joins TRBV4-1 and TRBJ2-2; 7 bases match TRBD2. Germline V CDR1 and CDR2: MGHRA, YSYEKL. There are 15 residues in the CDR3. With 3 bases clipped from V and 6 bases from J, the junction kept 7 bases outside the gene matches. CDR3 coding DNA: TGCGCCAGCAGCCATACGGGGGGTAAGGCCGGGGAGCTGTTTTTT. Translating it yields CASSHTGGKAGELFF.

This clone was counted only a few times. This chain links TRBV28 with TRBJ1-6; maybe TRBD1 (5 bases). This CDR3 spans 14 amino acids. The V gene lost 5 bases and the J gene lost 7 bases, with 12 bases spanning the gap. Germline lookup yields CDR1 MDHEN and CDR2 SYDVKM. CDR3 nucleotides: TGTGCCAGCAGTATCAGGGTCGGGAATTCACCCCTCCACTTT. Amino acids: CASSIRVGNSPLHF.

Many counts were recorded for this clone. V gene TRBV6-5 combines with J gene TRBJ1-1; D perhaps matches TRBD1 (5 bases). Deletions cut 2 bases from V and 5 bases from J, with 6 bases between. This CDR3 spans 12 amino acids. In germline, CDR1 is MNHEY, CDR2 SVGAGI. This chain's CDR3 is CASSYGGTEAFF. In DNA, the CDR3 is TGTGCCAGCAGTTACGGGGGGACTGAAGCTTTCTTT.

This clone was observed a few times. V usage is TRBV12-5 and J usage is TRBJ2-5; D is possibly TRBD2 (6 bases). This CDR3 has 14 residues. Germline V gene lookup returns CDR1 LGHNT and CDR2 FRNRAP. V gave up 8 bases and J gave up 1 base, with 14 bases separating them. CDR3 nucleotide sequence: TGTGCTAGTACCTTAGCGGATCCCCAAGAGACCCAGTACTTC. Encoded protein: CASTLADPQETQYF.

This clone was seen more than once but under ten times. Additional DNA sequences in this sample encode the identical CDR3. CDR3 protein: CAWTGLAPAGELFF. The CDR3 nucleotides are TGTGCCTGGACCGGGCTAGCCCCCGCCGGGGAGCTGTTTTTT. J is TRBJ2-2 and V is TRBV30; D might be TRBD2 (5 bases). CDR1 GTSNPN and CDR2 SVGIG come from the germline V gene (reference sequence). The CDR3 contains 14 residues. The V end lost 4 bases, the J end lost 6 bases, and 15 bases lay between the germline ends.

CDR3 in DNA: TGTGCCAGCAGCCTGCTCCGGGGCCAAGAGACCCAGTACTTC. Its protein is CASSLLRGQETQYF. This chain connects TRBV14 to TRBJ2-5, with D perhaps matching TRBD2 (5 bases). CDR1 is SGHDN, CDR2 FVKESK, per germline. The CDR3 is made up of 14 amino acids. The germline V and J ends were trimmed by 4 bases and 1 base, with 10 bases remaining between them.

This clone came up a few times. The chain couples TRBV11-2 to TRBJ2-5, with 12 bases identical to TRBD2. V trimming: 5 bases; J trimming: 2 bases; junction bases outside the gene matches: 6. Germline loops: CDR1 SGHAT, CDR2 FQNNGV. The CDR3 has 16 residues. The CDR3 sequence is CASSRTSGRRQETQYF. The CDR3 DNA reads as TGTGCCAGCAGCCGCACTAGCGGGAGGCGGCAAGAGACCCAGTACTTC.

This clone was observed a handful of times. The chain employs TRBV4-3 and TRBJ1-1; D not certain. Germline V gives CDR1 LGHNA, CDR2 YSLEER. Trimming shortened V by 0 bases and J by 3 bases, and 11 bases separated the two germline ends. The CDR3 covers 15 residues. In DNA form, the CDR3 reads TGCGCCAGCAGCCAAGAAGTAGGGAGGGACACTGAAGCTTTCTTT. Encoded protein: CASSQEVGRDTEAFF.

CDR3 residues: CASSDAGTGVSYEQYF. CDR3 DNA sequence: TGCGCCAGCAGTGACGCCGGGACAGGGGTCTCCTACGAGCAGTACTTC. The chain employs TRBV10-2 and TRBJ2-5, with 10 bases that match TRBD1. The tail of the sequence fits TRBJ2-7 better, so the J call may be wrong. Germline CDR1 is WSHSY and CDR2 is SAAADI. This CDR3 contains 16 residues.

This sequence joins TRBV7-2 and TRBJ1-5; the D is unclear. CDR1 and CDR2 from the germline V gene are SGHTA and FQGNSA. Trimming stripped 5 bases from V and 7 bases from J, with 15 bases between. The CDR3 extends over 14 amino acids. CDR3 nucleotide sequence: TGTGCCAGCAGCCAAGGGTCGTCGGGGCAGCCCCAGCATTTT. It yields the protein CASSQGSSGQPQHF.

This clone was detected a few times. The rearrangement joins TRBV30 to TRBJ1-5; 7 bases are a match to TRBD1. J was trimmed by 2 bases and V by 0 bases; bases with no gene match: 7. The CDR3 is made up of 16 amino acids. CDR1 and CDR2 from the germline V gene are GTSNPN and SVGIG (reference sequence). This CDR3 is CAWSVPDRARNQPQHF. CDR3 coding DNA: TGTGCCTGGAGTGTACCAGACAGGGCGCGCAATCAGCCCCAGCATTTT.